One sample yielded the 5 T cell receptor beta chains listed below, sequenced in a study of STAT3 mutations in large granular lymphocyte leukemia. Study results and caveats: Every T-LGLL patient had at least one immunodominant TCRbeta clonotype.

The protocol was immunoSEQ multiplex PCR, while the TCRdb copy is restricted to in-frame clones and leaves out a portion. The sample includes 8,000 to 13,000 clones, roughly nine tenths of them seen just once. These TCRs are of unknown antigen specificity. Sequenced material: peripheral blood mononuclear cells. The receptors were sampled from a man aged 60 to 69 with T-cell large granular lymphocyte leukemia. Some clones in this sample may be carry-over from other donors' samples.

The genes are TRBV7-2 and TRBJ1-5; 7 positions match TRBD1. The CDR3 is made up of 13 amino acids. From germline, CDR1 is SGHTA and CDR2 FQGNSA. The V and J ends lost 5 bases and 6 bases, in that order; junction bases with no gene match: 4. This CDR3 is CASSQTGVQPQHF. In nucleotides, the CDR3 is TGTGCCAGCAGCCAAACAGGGGTTCAGCCCCAGCATTTT.

This chain links TRBV29-1 with TRBJ2-2; D call uncertain. The CDR3 has 13 amino acids. The V gene's germline CDR1 is SQVTM and CDR2 ANQGSEA. Trimming stripped 3 bases from V and 0 bases from J, with 5 bases between. The CDR3 DNA is TGCAGCGTTGATTCAGCGAACACCGGGGAGCTGTTTTTT. This translates into CSVDSANTGELFF.

This chain's CDR3 is CASIRGQGGQPQHF. CDR3 nucleotide sequence: TGTGCCAGCATCCGGGGACAGGGGGGTCAGCCCCAGCATTTT. The chain carries TRBV6-1 and TRBJ1-5; TRBD1 matches at 11 bases. The trim removed 7 bases at V and 6 bases at J, leaving 5 bases unmatched. CDR3 size: 14 residues. Germline V CDR1 and CDR2: MNHNS, SASEGT.

This sequence joins TRBV9 and TRBJ2-5; 10 positions match TRBD2. CDR1 SGDLS and CDR2 YYNGEE come from the germline V gene. Unmatched junction bases numbered 6, after V lost 0 bases and J lost 1 base. The CDR3 is 17 residues long. In DNA, the CDR3 is TGTGCCAGCAGCGTAGCCGGAGCGGGAGGGTTCCAAGAGACCCAGTACTTC. Encoded protein: CASSVAGAGGFQETQYF.

The chain couples TRBV6-6 to TRBJ1-4, with TRBD1 matching 11 bases. J was trimmed by 6 bases and V by 5 bases; bases with no gene match: 8. This CDR3 has 16 amino acids. In germline, CDR1 is MNHNY, CDR2 SVGAGI (reference sequence). This chain's CDR3 is CASSADRGLGYEKLFF. The CDR3 nucleotides are TGTGCCAGCAGTGCGGACAGGGGGCTTGGTTATGAAAAACTGTTTTTT.